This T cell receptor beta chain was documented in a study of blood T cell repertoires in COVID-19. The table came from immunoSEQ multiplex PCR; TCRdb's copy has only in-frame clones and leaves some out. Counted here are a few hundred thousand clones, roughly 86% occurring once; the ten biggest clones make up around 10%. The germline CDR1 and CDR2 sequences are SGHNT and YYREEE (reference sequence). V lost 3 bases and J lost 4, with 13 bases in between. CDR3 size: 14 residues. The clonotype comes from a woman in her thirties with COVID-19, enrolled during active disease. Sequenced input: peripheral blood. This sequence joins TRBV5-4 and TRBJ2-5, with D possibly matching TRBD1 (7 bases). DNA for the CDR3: TGTGCCAGCAGCTCCCGACAGGGAGGAGAGACCCAGTACTTC. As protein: CASSSRQGGETQYF.